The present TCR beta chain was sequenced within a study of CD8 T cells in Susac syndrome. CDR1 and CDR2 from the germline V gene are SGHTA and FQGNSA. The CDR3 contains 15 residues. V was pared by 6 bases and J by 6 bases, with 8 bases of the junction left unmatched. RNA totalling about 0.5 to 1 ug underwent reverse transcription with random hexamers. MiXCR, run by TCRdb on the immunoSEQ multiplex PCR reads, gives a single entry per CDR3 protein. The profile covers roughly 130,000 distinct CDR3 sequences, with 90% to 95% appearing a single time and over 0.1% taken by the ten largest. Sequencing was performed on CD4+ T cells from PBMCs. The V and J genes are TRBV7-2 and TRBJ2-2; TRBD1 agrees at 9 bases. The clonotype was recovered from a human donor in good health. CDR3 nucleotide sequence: TGTGCCAGCAGGGTCGGGACAGGGTTATCCGGGGAGCTGTTTTTT. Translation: CASRVGTGLSGELFF.